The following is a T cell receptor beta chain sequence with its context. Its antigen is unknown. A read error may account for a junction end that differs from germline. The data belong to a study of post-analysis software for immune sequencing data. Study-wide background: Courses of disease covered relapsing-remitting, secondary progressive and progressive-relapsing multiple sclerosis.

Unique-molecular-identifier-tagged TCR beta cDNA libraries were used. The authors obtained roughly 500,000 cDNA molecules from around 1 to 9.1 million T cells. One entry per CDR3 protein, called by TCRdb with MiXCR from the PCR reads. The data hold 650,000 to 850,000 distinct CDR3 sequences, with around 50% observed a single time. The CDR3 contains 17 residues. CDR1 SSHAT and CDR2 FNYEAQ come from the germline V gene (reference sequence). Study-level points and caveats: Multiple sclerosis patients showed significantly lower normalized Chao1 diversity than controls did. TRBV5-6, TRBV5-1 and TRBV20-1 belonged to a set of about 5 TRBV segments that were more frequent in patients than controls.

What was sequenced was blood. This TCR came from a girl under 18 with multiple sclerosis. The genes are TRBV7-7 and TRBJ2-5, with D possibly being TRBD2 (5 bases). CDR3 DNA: TGTGCTAGCAGCTTATATCCCAACATGGACCGAGGGGAGACCCAGTACTTC. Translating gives CASSLYPNMDRGETQYF. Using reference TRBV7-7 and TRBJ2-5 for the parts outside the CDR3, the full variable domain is GAGVSQSPRYKVTKRGQDVTLRCDPISSHATLYWYQQALGQGPEFLTYFNYEAQPDKSGLPSDRFSAERPEGSISTLTIQRTEQRDSAMYRCASSLYPNMDRGETQYFGPGTRLLVL.